The 2 T cell receptor beta chains below all came from one sample that was sequenced in a study of blood T cell repertoires in COVID-19. Repertoires were generated with immunoSEQ multiplex PCR, while TCRdb's copy carries only in-frame clones and drops some. The data contain roughly 200,000 clones, around 83% of them singletons. The sequencing sample was made of peripheral blood. These receptors were taken from a man aged 35 to 55 with active or convalescent COVID-19.

The chain has TRBV6-1 and TRBJ1-6, with a tentative D call TRBD1 (6 bases). Per germline, CDR1 MNHNS and CDR2 SASEGT. Trimming shortened V by 0 bases and J by 6 bases, and 15 bases separated the two germline ends. This CDR3 has 17 residues. CDR3 residues: CASSEALPGHSNSPLHF. CDR3 nucleotide sequence: TGTGCCAGCAGTGAAGCGCTTCCGGGACACAGTAATTCACCCCTCCACTTT.

This chain connects TRBV29-1 to TRBJ2-5; the D gene is possibly TRBD2 (5 bases). V was cut by 7 bases and J by 4 bases, with 28 bases left in between. Germline-derived CDR1 and CDR2 are SQVTM and ANQGSEA. The length of the CDR3 is 17 residues. Written as DNA, the CDR3 is TGCAGCGCCGCCCCGGGGAAAAGGGTGGTCTCGGGAGAGACCCAGTACTTC. Encoded protein: CSAAPGKRVVSGETQYF.